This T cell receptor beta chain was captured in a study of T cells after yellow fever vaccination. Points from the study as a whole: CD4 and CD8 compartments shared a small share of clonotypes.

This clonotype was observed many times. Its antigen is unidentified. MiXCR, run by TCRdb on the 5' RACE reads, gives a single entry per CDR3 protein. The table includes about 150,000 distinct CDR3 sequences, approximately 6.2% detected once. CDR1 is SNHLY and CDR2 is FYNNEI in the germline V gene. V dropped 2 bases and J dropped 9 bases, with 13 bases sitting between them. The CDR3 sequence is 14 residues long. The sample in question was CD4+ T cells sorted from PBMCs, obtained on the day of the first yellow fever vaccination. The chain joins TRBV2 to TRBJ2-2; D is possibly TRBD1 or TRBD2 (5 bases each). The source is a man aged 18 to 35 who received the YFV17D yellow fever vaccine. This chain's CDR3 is CASSESVGDRELFF. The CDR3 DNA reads TGTGCCAGCAGTGAATCGGTGGGGGACCGGGAGCTGTTTTTT.